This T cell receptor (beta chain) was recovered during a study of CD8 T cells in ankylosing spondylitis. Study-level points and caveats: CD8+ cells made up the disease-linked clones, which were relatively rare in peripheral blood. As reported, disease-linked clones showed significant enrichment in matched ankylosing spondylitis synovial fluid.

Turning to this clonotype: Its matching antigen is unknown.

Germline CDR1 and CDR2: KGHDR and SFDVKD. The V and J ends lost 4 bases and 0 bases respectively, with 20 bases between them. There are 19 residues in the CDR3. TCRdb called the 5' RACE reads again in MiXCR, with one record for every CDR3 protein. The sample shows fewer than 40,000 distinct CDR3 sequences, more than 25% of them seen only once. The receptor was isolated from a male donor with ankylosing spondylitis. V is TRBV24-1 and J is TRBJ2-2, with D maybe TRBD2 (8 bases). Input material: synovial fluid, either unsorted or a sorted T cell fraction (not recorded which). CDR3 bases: TGTGCCACCAGTGACCCAGGGGGAGCGGGAGAATCGAACACCGGGGAGCTGTTTTTT. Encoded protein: CATSDPGGAGESNTGELFF.